The text below deals with one T cell receptor beta chain. Its antigen has not been determined. No much larger clonotype is one base removed from it; base qualities were not supplied. Each collaborating institution followed its own protocols to collect whole blood in K2EDTA tubes. For TCRbeta analysis, collaborator samples were shipped as frozen whole blood, as isolated PBMCs, or as DNA extracted from either sample type. TCRbeta CDR3 regions were amplified from genomic DNA by means of the immunoSEQ Assay, a bias-controlled multiplex PCR. The original methods were these. The number of nucleated cells in each sample was estimated by amplification of reference gene primers within the assay. Sequence reads were collapsed and filtered to measure the absolute abundance of every unique TCRbeta CDR3 rearrangement. For each sample, productive Simpson clonality was calculated by taking the square root of Simpson's diversity index across productive rearrangements. In TCRdb, the immuneACCESS table is reduced to in-frame sequences with V and J assigned. These tables do not hold every clone; where another copy was compared, an unresolved V gene accounts for under half, and the others remain unexplained. The DNA was the basis for D and trimming; V, J and clone size are from that table. Present in this sample are roughly 280,000 clones, 80% to 90% of which were seen just once. The ten largest clones represent around 10% of the sample.

This record comes from a study of blood T cell repertoires in COVID-19 (TCRdb year 2020). Regarding the research as a whole: Samples from collaborators originated in the United States, Italy and Spain and spanned both the acute and convalescent phases of COVID-19. The prospective study material was composed of cDNA or gDNA derived from T cells, B-cell-depleted T cells, or PBMCs. Subjects who had been exposed to COVID-19, were actively infected with it, or had recovered from it provided the deeply sampled blood TCRbeta repertoires that made up the dataset. The repertoires were made available in a free public database intended to serve as a resource for research on the immune response to SARS-CoV-2. The samples were drawn from the first 160 participants of the ongoing ImmuneRACE study and from over a thousand subjects provided by 6 global collaborators. A de-identified subject ID, COVID-19 status, age in years and sex were almost always included in the sample metadata. Where HLA class I and class II types were available, the types were taken from metadata supplied by the sample provider, not from assay-based typing. The full study reports these points: The quantity of clinical and demographic metadata differed by source and by participant and was supplied without curation.

V is shortened by 6 bases, J by 4 bases, and the region joining them spans 13 bases. From a lookup of the germline V gene (reference sequence), CDR1 and CDR2 are LNHDA and SQIVND. The CDR3 runs 14 amino acids, cysteine and phenylalanine included. Only the CDR3 part of the read is kept: 42 bases, read in frame from the first base. This chain is built from TRBV19 and TRBJ1-5; TRBD1 is perhaps the D gene, given 6 matching bases. This receptor was obtained from a woman aged 65 to 85 with acute or convalescent COVID-19. What was sequenced was peripheral blood. The CDR3 is CASRQTGNNQPQHF. The nucleotide sequence is TGTGCCAGTAGACAAACAGGGAATAATCAGCCCCAGCATTTT.